The next 22 T cell receptor beta chains were all read from a single sample in a study of T cell responses to AZD1222 COVID-19 vaccine. Libraries were prepared by immunoSEQ multiplex PCR; TCRdb keeps only in-frame clonotypes and omits some of them. The sample lists about 170,000 clones, approximately 90% occurring once. Sequencing was performed on peripheral blood, taken on day 0 of AZD1222 vaccination. The receptors derive from an adult in good health.

The J gene is TRBJ1-4, the V gene TRBV29-1; 7 positions agree with TRBD1. Germline lookup yields CDR1 SQVTM and CDR2 ANQGSEA. The CDR3 covers 13 residues. V was clipped by 6 bases and J by 7 bases; unmatched bases: 8. The CDR3 loop is CSVREGGGEKLFF. The CDR3 DNA reads as TGCAGCGTGAGGGAAGGGGGCGGTGAAAAACTGTTTTTT.

The gene calls are TRBV14 and TRBJ1-2; D unresolved. V shed 0 bases and J shed 6 bases, with 17 bases lying between them. Germline lookup yields CDR1 SGHDN and CDR2 FVKESK. The CDR3 has 16 amino acids. CDR3 amino acids: CASSQDRPTPGNGYTF. The CDR3 DNA is TGTGCCAGCAGCCAAGATCGACCCACCCCCGGGAATGGCTACACCTTC. The variable domain in full, with the rest retrieved from reference TRBV14 and TRBJ1-2, is EAGVTQFPSHSVIEKGQTVTLRCDPISGHDNLYWYRRVMGKEIKFLLHFVKESKQDESGMPNNRFLAERTGGTYSTLKVQPAELEDSGVYFCASSQDRPTPGNGYTFGSGTRLTVV.

This chain joins TRBV5-1 and TRBJ2-7; D unresolved. Germline-derived CDR1 and CDR2 are SGHRS and YFSETQ. Trimming removed 0 bases from V and 4 bases from J, with 11 bases in between. The CDR3 runs to 14 residues. CDR3 sequence (DNA): TGCGCCAGCAGCTTGGACTGGGCTTCGTACGAGCAGTACTTC. Its translation is CASSLDWASYEQYF.

This chain's CDR3 is CASSLDKGPTRYSNQPQHF. For the CDR3, the DNA is TGTGCCAGCAGCTTAGATAAGGGGCCGACACGTTATAGCAATCAGCCCCAGCATTTT. This chain connects TRBV7-9 to TRBJ1-5; TRBD1 might be the D (5 bases). Germline CDR1 and CDR2: SEHNR and FQNEAQ (reference sequence). CDR3 length equals 19 residues. Trimming cost V 1 base and J 0 bases, with 19 bases left between them.

The chain has TRBV6-5 and TRBJ1-1; a possible D gene is TRBD1 (6 bases). Germline values: CDR1 MNHEY, CDR2 SVGAGI. This CDR3 is built from 14 residues. V was trimmed by 0 bases and J by 5 bases, leaving 10 bases between them. CDR3: CASSYSGGETEAFF. CDR3 in DNA: TGTGCCAGCAGTTACTCAGGGGGGGAAACTGAAGCTTTCTTT.

The rearrangement joins TRBV12-1 to TRBJ2-5; the table's D gene call, TRBD2, was not cross checked with the DNA. TRBV12-1 is listed as a pseudogene. The CDR3 has 18 residues. Here the CDR3 reads CANPRTGLDERMQETQYF. The CDR3 DNA reads as TGTGCCAACCCCCGGACGGGACTCGACGAGCGGATGCAAGAGACCCAGTACTTC.

The genes are TRBV20-1 and TRBJ1-1; D not resolved. CDR1 DFQATT and CDR2 SNEGSKA come from the germline V gene (reference sequence). CDR3 length: 11 amino acids. Trimming left V 4 bases short and J 4 bases short, with 7 bases between. CDR3 DNA: TGCAGTGCTAATCTTTTCACTGAAGCTTTCTTT. It translates to CSANLFTEAFF.

The rearrangement joins TRBV27 to TRBJ1-1; 9 positions match TRBD1. Per the germline V gene, CDR1 is MNHEY and CDR2 is SMNVEV (reference sequence). The CDR3 spans 14 residues. Trimming took 4 bases from V and 7 from J; bases not matched to a gene: 7. This CDR3 is CASSSQTGGSEAFF. For the CDR3, the DNA is TGTGCCAGCAGTTCGCAAACAGGGGGCAGTGAAGCTTTCTTT.

The chain links TRBV29-1 to TRBJ2-1, with TRBD1 matching 8 bases. CDR1 and CDR2 (germline): SQVTM, ANQGSEA. This CDR3 has 16 residues. J gave up 4 bases and V 5 bases, and 13 bases lay outside the gene matches. The CDR3 sequence is CSVMLTGTGIYNEQFF. In nucleotides, the CDR3 is TGCAGCGTTATGTTGACCGGGACAGGAATTTACAATGAGCAGTTCTTC.

This chain uses TRBV19 with TRBJ1-5; possible D gene TRBD1, 5 bases. V was pared by 5 bases and J by 1 base, with 21 bases between. Germline-derived CDR1 and CDR2 are LNHDA and SQIVND (reference sequence). The CDR3 runs to 18 residues. Here the CDR3 reads CASSLHRTDFTSNQPQHF. CDR3 DNA sequence: TGTGCCAGTAGTTTACACAGGACTGATTTCACGAGCAATCAGCCCCAGCATTTT.

This rearrangement joins TRBV19 to TRBJ1-5; 8 nucleotides align to TRBD1. The CDR3 extends over 15 amino acids. CDR1 is LNHDA and CDR2 is SQIVND in the germline V gene (reference sequence). V dropped 6 bases and J dropped 3; count of bases not matched to a gene: 7. The CDR3 bases are TGTGCCAGTAGACCGACAGGGGTGGACAATCAGCCCCAGCATTTT. It specifies CASRPTGVDNQPQHF.

This clone has only one observation. The chain employs TRBV18 and TRBJ2-1; 12 positions match TRBD2. Germline V gene data show CDR1 as KGHSH and CDR2 as LQKENI. The CDR3 is 16 amino acids. J gave up 6 bases and V 0 bases, and 3 bases lay outside the gene matches. The DNA for the CDR3 is TGTGCCAGCTCACCACCGTCTAGCGGGAGGGCCAATGAGCAGTTCTTC. It encodes CASSPPSSGRANEQFF.

This clone was detected only once. The chain carries TRBV4-2 and TRBJ2-1; 13 nucleotides align to TRBD2. The CDR3 contains 19 residues. CDR1 is LGHNA, CDR2 YNFKEQ, per germline. Germline trimming cut 6 bases from V and 0 bases from J; bases unmatched to any gene: 11. CDR3 region: CASRPVGTSGKSSYNEQFF. The CDR3 region has the DNA TGTGCCAGCAGACCTGTAGGGACTAGCGGGAAGAGCTCCTACAATGAGCAGTTCTTC.

The chain combines TRBV10-1 with TRBJ2-1; no reliable D call. V shed 4 bases and J shed 6 bases, with 7 bases lying between them. The CDR3 is made up of 12 amino acids. The germline V gene encodes CDR1 WNHNN and CDR2 SYGVQD (reference sequence). The CDR3 spells CASSASGNEQFF. CDR3 nucleotides: TGCGCCAGCAGTGCCAGTGGCAATGAGCAGTTCTTC.

V usage is TRBV6-5 and J usage is TRBJ1-1; D perhaps matches TRBD1 (5 bases). The CDR3 extends over 11 amino acids. V was cut by 3 bases and J by 11 bases, with 10 bases left in between. Germline CDR1 MNHEY, CDR2 SVGAGI. The CDR3 is CASSYQGEAFF. DNA of the CDR3: TGTGCCAGCAGTTATCAGGGAGAGGCTTTCTTT.

The chain combines TRBV6-2 or TRBV6-3 with TRBJ2-7, with D perhaps matching TRBD1 (6 bases). Germline assignment: CDR1 MNHEY and CDR2 SVGEGT. CDR3 length equals 14 residues. V gave up 2 bases and J gave up 4 bases, with 12 bases separating them. CDR3 in amino acids: CASSYPSQGYEQYF. The CDR3 region has the DNA TGTGCCAGCAGTTACCCATCCCAGGGGTACGAGCAGTACTTC.

The chain links TRBV5-4 to TRBJ1-2; 9 nucleotides line up with TRBD1. V lost 0 bases and J lost 4; bases outside the gene matches: 7. Germline lookup yields CDR1 SGHNT and CDR2 YYREEE (reference sequence). This CDR3 comprises 16 residues. CDR3 coding DNA: TGTGCCAGCAGCTTGGGGGGGACAGGGTTTACCTATGGCTACACCTTC. Its translation: CASSLGGTGFTYGYTF.

The chain has TRBV5-1 and TRBJ2-3; 13 bases fit TRBD2. CDR3 length: 16 residues. CDR1 and CDR2 (germline): SGHRS, YFSETQ. Unmatched junction bases numbered 2, after V lost 3 bases and J lost 1 base. CDR3 in DNA: TGCGCCAGCAGCTCCGGGACTAGCGGGGGCACAGATACGCAGTATTTT. Encoded protein: CASSSGTSGGTDTQYF.

The chain carries TRBV5-1 and TRBJ2-1; D could derive from TRBD1 or TRBD2 (5 bases each). The CDR3 length is 15 residues. V shed 8 bases and J shed 0 bases, with 15 bases lying between them. Germline loops: CDR1 SGHRS, CDR2 YFSETQ. In nucleotides, the CDR3 is TGCGCCAGTTGTCAGACAGAGGGCTCCTACAATGAGCAGTTCTTC. As protein: CASCQTEGSYNEQFF.

The chain links TRBV7-9 to TRBJ1-4; D is uncertain. The CDR3 runs to 14 residues. Looked up from germline, CDR1 is SEHNR and CDR2 is FQNEAQ (reference sequence). The V and J ends lost 3 bases and 11 bases respectively, with 16 bases between them. CDR3 sequence reads: CASSLSFGEVKLFF. In DNA, the CDR3 is TGTGCCAGCAGCTTGAGCTTTGGTGAGGTCAAACTGTTTTTT.

The chain employs TRBV19 and TRBJ2-1, with TRBD2 matching 9 bases. CDR1 and CDR2 from the germline V gene are LNHDA and SQIVND (reference sequence). The CDR3 is made up of 14 amino acids. Losses at the gene ends were 7 bases for V and 4 bases for J; bases not matched to a gene: 5. The CDR3 loop is CASNDLAGYNEQFF. The CDR3 DNA follows: TGTGCCAGTAACGACCTAGCGGGGTACAATGAGCAGTTCTTC.

The chain combines TRBV7-2 with TRBJ1-1; D is perhaps TRBD1 (5 bases). The CDR3 consists of 14 residues. Germline CDR1 SGHTA, CDR2 FQGNSA. With 1 base removed from V and 10 bases from J, the gap between germline ends came to 16 bases. The CDR3 nucleotides read TGTGCCAGCAGCTTAGATGGGTCAGGGTTCGGAGCTTTCTTT. It specifies CASSLDGSGFGAFF.